The text below deals with one T cell receptor beta chain. The antigen this receptor binds is unknown. The sample holds no much larger clone one base away, and base qualities are not on file. This entry belongs to a study of blood T cell repertoires in COVID-19 (dated by TCRdb to the early 2020s). The study in broad terms: Collaborator samples came from the United States, Italy and Spain and covered acute and convalescent phases of COVID-19. The repertoires were released in a freely available public database intended as a resource for research on the immune response to SARS-CoV-2. Where available, HLA class I and class II types were taken from metadata supplied by the sample provider and were not determined by assay-based typing. Subjects who had been exposed to COVID-19, were actively infected with it, or had recovered from it provided the deeply sampled blood TCRbeta repertoires that made up the dataset. The prospective study material was composed of cDNA or gDNA derived from T cells, B-cell-depleted T cells, or PBMCs. A de-identified subject ID, COVID-19 status, age in years and sex were almost always included in the sample metadata. The samples were drawn from the first 160 participants of the ongoing ImmuneRACE study and from roughly 1,300 subjects provided by 6 global collaborators.

TCRbeta CDR3 regions were amplified from genomic DNA using the immunoSEQ Assay, a bias-controlled multiplex PCR. The source study handled its data this way. The number of nucleated cells in each sample was estimated from the amplification of reference gene primers within the assay. To quantify the absolute abundance of each unique TCRbeta CDR3 rearrangement, sequence reads were collapsed and filtered. For each sample, productive Simpson clonality was calculated by taking the square root of Simpson's diversity index across productive rearrangements. TCRdb obtained this table from immuneACCESS and retained in-frame rearrangements with V and J assigned. These tables miss some clones; where compared with another copy, unresolved V genes account for less than half of the shortfall, and the remainder is unexplained. From that table come the V and J calls and clone size; the DNA was used to work out D and trimming. This sample gives roughly 200,000 clones in total; about 85% of them show up just once. The biggest ten clones account for roughly a sixth of the sample.

General conclusions and limits of the study: The amount of clinical and demographic metadata varied by source and participant and was provided uncurated.

CDR1 and CDR2 were assigned from the germline V gene as SNHLY and FYNNEI. The CDR3 sequence holds 12 residues, the cysteine and phenylalanine included. Solely the CDR3 DNA is kept, with 36 bases framed from the first base. The junction shows trimming of 4 bases on V and 7 bases on J, plus 11 bases between the germline ends. In the prospective study, participants were roughly 18 to 100 years old, resided in about two dozen geographic areas of the United States, and were enrolled through a virtual design. To assign participants to cohorts, the prospective study relied on clinical history that participants themselves reported in a screening survey and a study questionnaire. Recovered participants in ImmuneRACE Cohort 3 were defined by two consecutive negative NP/OP PCR tests, clearance by a healthcare professional, or resolution of symptoms. In the prospective study, whole blood, serum and a nasopharyngeal or oropharyngeal swab were collected from each participant by mobile phlebotomists. Over a roughly 2-month period, participants in the prospective study had the option of providing additional blood draws and questionnaires. Prospective study blood samples were shipped either frozen or at room temperature before DNA extraction.

This clonotype originated in a middle-aged man who had recovered from COVID-19. The rearrangement combines TRBV2 with TRBJ2-7; a tentative D call is TRBD2 (6 bases match). Specimen: PBMCs or T cells enriched from blood (not recorded which). The CDR3 sequence is CASSVGGEEQYF. The sequence in DNA is TGTGCCAGCAGTGTAGGAGGGGAGGAGCAGTACTTC.